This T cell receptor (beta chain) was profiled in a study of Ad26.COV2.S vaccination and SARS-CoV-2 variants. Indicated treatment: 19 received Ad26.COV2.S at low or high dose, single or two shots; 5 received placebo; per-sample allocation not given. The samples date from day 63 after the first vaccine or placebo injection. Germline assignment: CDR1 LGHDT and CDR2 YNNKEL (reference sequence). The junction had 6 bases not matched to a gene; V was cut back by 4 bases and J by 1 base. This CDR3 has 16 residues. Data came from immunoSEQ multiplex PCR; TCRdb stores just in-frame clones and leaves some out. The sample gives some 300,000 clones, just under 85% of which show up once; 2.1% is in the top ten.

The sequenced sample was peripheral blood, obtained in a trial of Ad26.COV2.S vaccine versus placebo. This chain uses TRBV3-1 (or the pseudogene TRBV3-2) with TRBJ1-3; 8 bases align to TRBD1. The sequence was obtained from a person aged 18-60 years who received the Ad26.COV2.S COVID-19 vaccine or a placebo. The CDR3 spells CASSPDRGRSGNTIYF. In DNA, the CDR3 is TGTGCCAGCAGCCCTGACAGGGGAAGGTCTGGAAACACCATATATTTT.